These T cell receptor beta chains were read from a single sample in a study of cytomegalovirus exposure and HLA in healthy donors. Libraries were prepared by immunoSEQ multiplex PCR; TCRdb keeps only in-frame clonotypes and omits some of them. Here the sample spans about 120,000 clones, approximately 87% being singletons. Sequenced sample: PBMCs. The receptors originated from a woman aged 18-35 years in good health and CMV-seropositive. CDR3s include the opening cysteine and the closing phenylalanine or tryptophan. The D gene is left open where the match is weak. Rows give clone size only sometimes, using once, few, many, or a class for an expanded clone.

TRBJ2-3 TRBV19 - - TGTGCCAGTGTAGACCTTAAAGAGGGAGATACGCAGTATTTT CASVDLKEGDTQYF
TRBJ2-7 TRBV27 TRBD2 - TGTGCCAGCAGTTTACGACTAGCGGGGGGAGTTTACGAGCAGTACTTC CASSLRLAGGVYEQYF
TRBJ2-3 TRBV7-9 TRBD1 - TGTGCCACCGGATTTTTCGGGACAGGGCGCACAGATACGCAGTATTTT CATGFFGTGRTDTQYF
TRBJ1-5 TRBV19 - - TGTGCCAGTAGTATACGGGTTTATAGCAATCAGCCCCAGCATTTT CASSIRVYSNQPQHF
TRBJ2-5 TRBV27 TRBD1 once TGTGCCAGCAGTTCGGGACAGGGAAGGACCCAGTACTTC CASSSGQGRTQYF
TRBJ1-5 TRBV4-1 - once TGCGCCAGCAGCCAAGATTATCACGAAACCGGGAGCAATCAGCCCCAGCATTTT CASSQDYHETGSNQPQHF
TRBJ1-1 TRBV19 TRBD1 - TGTGCCAGTAGTATGCCCCCCCAGGGGGCGTTCGCGGCTGAAGCTTTCTTT CASSMPPQGAFAAEAFF
TRBJ1-6 TRBV27 - - TGTGCCAGCAGTTTATGGACCGGGGGGGGTGATTCACCCCTCCACTTT CASSLWTGGGDSPLHF
TRBJ2-7 TRBV30 TRBD2 - TGTGCCTGGAGACCTCCCTCGGGACTAGCCTACTACGAGCAGTACTTC CAWRPPSGLAYYEQYF
TRBJ2-3 TRBV6-6 - - TGTGCCAGCCAAATCGCGGGGACAGATACGCAGTATTTT CASQIAGTDTQYF
TRBJ1-2 TRBV2 - - TGTGCCAGCAGTGAAGCGCTAGGGGCTGATGGCTACACCTTC CASSEALGADGYTF
TRBJ1-1 TRBV18 - - TGTGCCAGCTCATCGACAGTGAACACTGAAGCTTTCTTT CASSSTVNTEAFF
TRBJ2-7 TRBV29-1 - - TGCAGCGTTGGAGGCGGAAGCGCTAGAAGCGGCGAGCAGTACTTC CSVGGGSARSGEQYF
TRBJ1-2 TRBV6-1 TRBD1 - TGTGCCAGCAGTGCGCAATGGACAGGACAAGGCTACACCTTC CASSAQWTGQGYTF
TRBJ1-1 TRBV15 - - TGTGCCACCAGTAAGCTGAACACTGAAGCTTTCTTT CATSKLNTEAFF
TRBJ1-1 TRBV29-1 - - TGCAGCGGGGCCGGGACACTGAGGAACACTGAAGCTTTCTTT CSGAGTLRNTEAFF
TRBJ1-1 TRBV4-1 TRBD1 once TGCGCCAGCAGCCAAGACTCATGGCAGGGGGCGCGGTTTTCCACGGCTTTCTTT CASSQDSWQGARFSTAFF
TRBJ2-7 TRBV11-2 - - TGTGCCAGCAGCCGCCCCCCCCGGTTCTCCTACGAGCAGTACTTC CASSRPPRFSYEQYF
TRBJ2-7 TRBV7-2 - - TGTGCCAGCAGCTCTCCCCCAGGCTACGAGCAGTACTTC CASSSPPGYEQYF
TRBJ2-7 TRBV27 - - TGTGCCAGCAGTTTATACGGTGGGGCCAACTACGAGCAGTACTTC CASSLYGGANYEQYF
TRBJ2-2 TRBV29-1 - - TGCAGCGTTGAATGGGCTAGCCGATCGAACACCGGGGAGCTGTTTTTT CSVEWASRSNTGELFF
TRBJ1-1 TRBV11-2 - - TGTGCCAGCAGCTTTGATAGCGGGAACACTGAAGCTTTCTTT CASSFDSGNTEAFF
TRBJ1-1 TRBV6-6 TRBD1 few TGTGCCAGCATTAGACAGGGGAGGACTGAAGCTTTCTTT CASIRQGRTEAFF
TRBJ2-7 TRBV28 TRBD2 few TGTGCCAGCAGTTTAATACTAGCGGGCTCCTACGAGCAGTACTTC CASSLILAGSYEQYF
TRBJ1-4 TRBV13 - - TGTGCCAGCTGCGGACAGATGAATGAAAAACTGTTTTTT CASCGQMNEKLFF
TRBJ2-1 TRBV9 - - TGTGCCAGCAGCGTAGACGAAGCGGGTGGGGACTCCTACAATGAGCAGTTCTTC CASSVDEAGGDSYNEQFF
TRBJ2-2 TRBV7-6 TRBD2 - TGTGCCAGCCGACGGGCTAGCGGGGCGGCGAACACCGGGGAGCTGTTTTTT CASRRASGAANTGELFF